Shown below are 10 T cell receptor beta chains from a single sample sequenced in a study of beta chain features in type 1 diabetes. Investigators reverse transcribed all isolated RNA, so they sequenced expressed TCRB transcripts. TCRdb's copy holds only in-frame clones and misses some; the assay was immunoSEQ multiplex PCR. The sample records some 190,000 clones, 6% to 9% being singletons. These TCRs are of unknown antigen specificity. Findings and limits, study-wide: Patients with Type 1 diabetes showed moderately but significantly shorter TCRB CDR3s in all four CD4+ subsets.

The sample was central memory CD4+ T cells from blood. These receptors all come from a man aged 18 to 30 with type 1 diabetes.

The table lists this clone with a few counts. The chain employs TRBV19 and TRBJ2-5; 12 bases line up with TRBD2. With V trimmed by 4 bases and J by 3 bases, 3 bases remained unmatched. Germline CDR1 LNHDA, CDR2 SQIVND (reference sequence). This CDR3 has 15 residues. The CDR3 spells CASSTRLAGEETQYF. CDR3 in DNA: TGTGCCAGTAGTACCCGACTAGCGGGAGAAGAGACCCAGTACTTC.

This clone turned up a few times. This chain joins TRBV4-1 and TRBJ1-1; 10 positions match TRBD1. Trimming at V came to 1 base and at J to 3 bases, leaving 2 bases not matched to a gene. Germline V gene sequence: CDR1 MGHRA, CDR2 YSYEKL. The CDR3 length is 15 residues. The chain's CDR3 is CASSQVGTGDTEAFF. CDR3 coding DNA: TGCGCCAGCAGCCAAGTGGGGACAGGGGACACTGAAGCTTTCTTT.

This clone was found a few times. V is TRBV11-2 and J is TRBJ2-4, with 9 bases identical to TRBD1. The CDR3 runs to 16 residues. V lost 5 bases and J lost 0; bases outside the gene matches: 5. The germline CDR1 and CDR2 sequences are SGHAT and FQNNGV. The CDR3 region is CASSGGTGIAKNIQYF. CDR3 nucleotides: TGTGCCAGCAGCGGTGGGACAGGGATAGCCAAAAACATTCAGTACTTC.

The table lists this clone with a few counts. J is TRBJ1-3 and V is TRBV10-3; D remains unclear. The CDR3 is 13 residues long. Germline-derived CDR1 and CDR2 are ENHRY and SYGVKD. The germline V and J ends were trimmed by 8 bases and 1 base, with 9 bases remaining between them. CDR3 region: CAIYQDSGNTIYF. CDR3 in DNA: TGTGCCATCTACCAGGATTCTGGAAACACCATATATTTT.

This clone has a handful of counts. The chain couples TRBV2 to TRBJ1-4, with 11 bases identical to TRBD1. Germline CDR1 reads SNHLY; CDR2 reads FYNNEI. V lost 7 bases to trimming and J lost 5 bases; unmatched junction nucleotides: 3. The CDR3 covers 14 residues. CDR3 region: CASKRTGGNEKLFF. In nucleotides, the CDR3 is TGTGCCAGCAAGAGGACAGGGGGCAATGAAAAACTGTTTTTT.

The rearrangement links TRBV5-1 to TRBJ2-7, with 11 bases fitting TRBD2. Germline V gene data show CDR1 as SGHRS and CDR2 as YFSETQ. This CDR3 is built from 15 residues. V dropped 8 bases and J dropped 2; count of bases not matched to a gene: 9. The CDR3 loop reads CASRETSGVTYEQYF. The CDR3 DNA reads as TGCGCCAGTAGGGAGACTAGCGGGGTGACCTACGAGCAGTACTTC.

V and J are TRBV30 and TRBJ1-4, with a weak D call TRBD1 (5 bases). V lost 4 bases, J lost 8 bases, and 17 bases lay in between. This CDR3 contains 14 residues. Per germline, CDR1 GTSNPN and CDR2 SVGIG (reference sequence). In DNA form, the CDR3 reads TGTGCCTGGACCCGCGGAGGGGCCGGCGAAAAACTGTTTTTT. Translated: CAWTRGGAGEKLFF.

There are a few counts of this clone. The chain couples TRBV10-2 to TRBJ2-5; no clear D gene. The germline V and J ends were trimmed by 6 bases and 5 bases, with 10 bases remaining between them. The V gene's germline CDR1 is WSHSY and CDR2 SAAADI. The CDR3 is 12 amino acids. CDR3 nucleotides: TGCGCCAGCAGCGTCACATTCGAGACCCAGTACTTC. This encodes CASSVTFETQYF.

This clone was seen a few times. The gene calls are TRBV19 and TRBJ2-1; 8 nucleotides align to TRBD1. V shed 6 bases and J 8 bases; nucleotides not matched to a gene: 12. Germline V gene sequence: CDR1 LNHDA, CDR2 SQIVND (reference sequence). The CDR3 is made up of 15 amino acids. CDR3 sequence: CASSAADRVRDEQFF. Written as DNA, the CDR3 is TGTGCCAGTAGCGCGGCGGACAGGGTCCGGGATGAGCAGTTCTTC.

The V gene is TRBV6-5, the J gene TRBJ2-7; no clear D gene. The CDR3 loop spans 14 amino acids. Germline V gene sequence: CDR1 MNHEY, CDR2 SVGAGI. The V gene lost 2 bases and the J gene lost 0 bases, with 8 bases spanning the gap. In DNA form, the CDR3 reads TGTGCCAGCAGTTACGGGCCGAACTCCTACGAGCAGTACTTC. This translates into CASSYGPNSYEQYF.